This entry features one T cell receptor beta chain sequence. Antigen specificity is unknown. Germline and genes: mouse. From the germline J gene comes the end of the CDR3, since the read stops 1 residue before it. The data were taken from a study of tissue T cells after allogeneic stem cell transplantation. Findings of the study overall: Only a limited share of tissue TCRs appeared in blood or spleen. Which tissue TCRs were alloreactive or antigen-specific was not determined. Some clones might be persisting host cells. Anatomically similar tissues had similar TCR repertoires within each patient.

Germline V lookup: CDR1 LGHNA, CDR2 YNLKQL (reference sequence). The V end lost 1 base, the J end lost 1 base, and 7 bases lay between the germline ends. The CDR3 is made up of 14 amino acids. The table came from immunoSEQ multiplex PCR; TCRdb's copy has only in-frame clones and leaves some out. The sample lists about 22,000 clones; roughly 72% were seen once. The sample comprised spleen. The chain recombines TRBV5 with TRBJ1-1; tentative D call: TRBD1 (5 bases). The source is a female BALB/c mouse in good health. The mouse line has the MHC haplotype H2-d. The sequenced CDR3 bases are TGTGCCAGCAGCCAAGGGACAAGAAACACAGAAGTCTTC. Protein: CASSQGTRNTEVF. The entire CDR3 reads CASSQGTRNTEVFF.